This TCR beta chain was documented in a study of blood T cell repertoires in COVID-19. Assignments of participants to cohorts depended upon their own reported clinical history. In the study's own analysis: The assay estimated nucleated cells by amplifying reference gene primers. Data came from immunoSEQ multiplex PCR; TCRdb stores just in-frame clones and leaves some out. D and trimming come from the DNA, and the V and J calls and clone size come from that table. This sample has 150,000 to 250,000 clones; 65% to 90% occur once, and the top ten carry approximately 10%. The specimen was PBMCs or T cells enriched from blood (not recorded which). This sequence originates from a man aged 40-49 years who had recovered from COVID-19.

The CDR3 region has the DNA TGTGCCTGGACCCACCAGAACAGGGTCACTGAAGCTTTCTTT. Translated, it gives CAWTHQNRVTEAFF. This chain connects TRBV30 to TRBJ1-1; tentatively, D is TRBD1 (6 bases). Germline V CDR1 and CDR2: GTSNPN, SVGIG (reference sequence). The CDR3 loop spans 14 amino acids. V gave up 4 bases and J gave up 4 bases, with 16 bases separating them.